This T cell receptor (beta chain) was identified during a study of T cell repertoires in cytomegalovirus infection. Whole-study findings and limits: The response measured ex vivo was dominated by TCR beta clonotypes (HLA-C-restricted and CMV-specific).

TCRdb re-derived calls from the reads in MiXCR, one entry per CDR3 protein. This sample has fewer than 85,000 distinct CDR3 sequences, with 3.5% to 4% found just once. Many counts were recorded for this clonotype. The antigen is unknown. V lost 5 bases to trimming and J lost 2 bases, with 3 bases between them. The CDR3 extends over 11 amino acids. The sample comprised PBMCs. The chain is built from TRBV12-3 or TRBV12-4 and TRBJ1-1, with D unclear. This TCR derives from a human donor in good health (CMV status not recorded). Some clones in this sample may be carry-over from other donors' samples. CDR3 nucleotides: TGTGCCAGCAGTGCAAACACTGAAGCTTTCTTT. It encodes CASSANTEAFF.